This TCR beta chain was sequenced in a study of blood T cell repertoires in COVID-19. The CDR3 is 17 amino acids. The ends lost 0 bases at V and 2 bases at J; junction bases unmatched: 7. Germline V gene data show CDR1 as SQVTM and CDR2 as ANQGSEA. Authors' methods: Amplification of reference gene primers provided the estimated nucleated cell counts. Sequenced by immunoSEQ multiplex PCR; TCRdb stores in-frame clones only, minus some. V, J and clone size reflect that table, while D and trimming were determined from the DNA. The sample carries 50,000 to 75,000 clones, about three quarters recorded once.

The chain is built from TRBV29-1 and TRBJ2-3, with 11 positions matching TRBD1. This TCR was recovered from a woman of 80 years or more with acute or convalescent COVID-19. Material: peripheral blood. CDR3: CSVEDPRDRGNTDTQYF. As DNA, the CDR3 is TGCAGCGTTGAAGACCCCCGGGACAGGGGGAACACAGATACGCAGTATTTT.